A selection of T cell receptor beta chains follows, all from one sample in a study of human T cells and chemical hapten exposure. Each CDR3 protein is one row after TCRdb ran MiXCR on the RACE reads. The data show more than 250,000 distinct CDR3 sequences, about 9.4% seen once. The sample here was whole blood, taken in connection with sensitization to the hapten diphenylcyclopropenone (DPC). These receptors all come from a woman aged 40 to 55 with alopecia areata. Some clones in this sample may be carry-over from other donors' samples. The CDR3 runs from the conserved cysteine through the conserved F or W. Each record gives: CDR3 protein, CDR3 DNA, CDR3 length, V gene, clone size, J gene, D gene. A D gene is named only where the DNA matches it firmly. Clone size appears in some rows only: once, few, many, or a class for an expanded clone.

cdr3_aa: CASSQDWRADTQYF
cdr3_nt: TGCGCCAGCAGCCAAGATTGGAGGGCTGATACGCAGTATTTT
cdr3_length: 14
v_call: TRBV4-1
clone_size: -
j_call: TRBJ2-3
d_call: -

cdr3_aa: CASSLGLAETGELFF
cdr3_nt: TGTGCCAGCAGCTTAGGGCTAGCGGAAACCGGGGAGCTGTTTTTT
cdr3_length: 15
v_call: TRBV7-9
clone_size: many
j_call: TRBJ2-2
d_call: TRBD2

cdr3_aa: CSARAQWDSGSRNTQYF
cdr3_nt: TGCAGTGCTAGAGCCCAGTGGGATAGCGGGAGTAGGAATACGCAGTATTTT
cdr3_length: 17
v_call: TRBV20-1
clone_size: few
j_call: TRBJ2-3
d_call: TRBD2

cdr3_aa: CASSLIGLAGGPSYNEQFF
cdr3_nt: TGTGCCAGCAGCTTGATCGGACTAGCGGGAGGGCCGTCCTACAATGAGCAGTTCTTC
cdr3_length: 19
v_call: TRBV5-4
clone_size: -
j_call: TRBJ2-1
d_call: TRBD2

cdr3_aa: CSALDHDTDTQYF
cdr3_nt: TGCAGTGCTCTCGACCACGACACAGATACGCAGTATTTT
cdr3_length: 13
v_call: TRBV20-1
clone_size: few
j_call: TRBJ2-3
d_call: -

cdr3_aa: CASSFLTENTEAFF
cdr3_nt: TGTGCCAGCAGCTTCCTGACAGAGAACACTGAAGCTTTCTTT
cdr3_length: 14
v_call: TRBV7-2
clone_size: -
j_call: TRBJ1-1
d_call: -

cdr3_aa: CASSFLRGSSKGGNQPQHF
cdr3_nt: TGTGCCAGCAGTTTCCTCCGAGGGTCCTCGAAAGGGGGCAATCAGCCCCAGCATTTT
cdr3_length: 19
v_call: TRBV27
clone_size: -
j_call: TRBJ1-5
d_call: -

cdr3_aa: CASSVRQDTEAFF
cdr3_nt: TGTGCCAGCAGTGTTCGACAGGACACTGAAGCTTTCTTT
cdr3_length: 13
v_call: TRBV12-3/TRBV12-4
clone_size: -
j_call: TRBJ1-1
d_call: -

cdr3_aa: CASSQAKTSRASTDTQYF
cdr3_nt: TGCGCCAGCAGCCAAGCGAAGACTAGTCGGGCCTCCACAGATACGCAGTATTTT
cdr3_length: 18
v_call: TRBV4-1
clone_size: few
j_call: TRBJ2-3
d_call: -

cdr3_aa: CASSPPGVRGYTF
cdr3_nt: TGTGCCAGCAGCCCCCCCGGGGTACGGGGCTACACCTTC
cdr3_length: 13
v_call: TRBV12-3/TRBV12-4
clone_size: few
j_call: TRBJ1-2
d_call: -

cdr3_aa: CASSFIGGSEIEAFF
cdr3_nt: TGTGCCAGCAGCTTTATTGGAGGGTCGGAAATTGAAGCTTTCTTT
cdr3_length: 15
v_call: TRBV5-5
clone_size: few
j_call: TRBJ1-1
d_call: -

cdr3_aa: CASSITIIAGGCNEQFF
cdr3_nt: TGTGCCAGCAGCATCACGATAATAGCGGGAGGGTGCAATGAGCAGTTCTTC
cdr3_length: 17
v_call: TRBV21-1
clone_size: few
j_call: TRBJ2-1
d_call: -

cdr3_aa: CASSPGKGAMDEQFF
cdr3_nt: TGTGCCAGCAGCCCCGGGAAGGGGGCTATGGATGAGCAGTTCTTC
cdr3_length: 15
v_call: TRBV12-3/TRBV12-4
clone_size: few
j_call: TRBJ2-1
d_call: TRBD1

cdr3_aa: CASRFDSGSTEAFF
cdr3_nt: TGTGCCAGCAGATTTGACAGCGGGAGCACTGAAGCTTTCTTT
cdr3_length: 14
v_call: TRBV2
clone_size: few
j_call: TRBJ1-1
d_call: -

cdr3_aa: CASSLGSSRTTEAFF
cdr3_nt: TGCGCCAGCAGCTTGGGTTCATCAAGGACAACTGAAGCTTTCTTT
cdr3_length: 15
v_call: TRBV5-1
clone_size: many
j_call: TRBJ1-1
d_call: -

cdr3_aa: CASSLLQGKNIQYF
cdr3_nt: TGTGCCAGCAGTTTATTGCAGGGGAAAAACATTCAGTACTTC
cdr3_length: 14
v_call: TRBV12-3/TRBV12-4
clone_size: many
j_call: TRBJ2-4
d_call: -

cdr3_aa: CASSVEGGGLRREKLFF
cdr3_nt: TGTGCCAGCAGCGTAGAAGGGGGCGGCCTTCGACGTGAAAAACTGTTTTTT
cdr3_length: 17
v_call: TRBV9
clone_size: -
j_call: TRBJ1-4
d_call: TRBD1